The clone carrying this TCR beta chain was seen many times. Its antigen is currently unknown. The sample belongs to a study of identical twins. Study findings and constraints: Memory repertoires lacked the insertion deficit that abundant cord blood beta clonotypes showed.

V lost 6 bases and J lost 2, with 13 bases in between. The CDR3 is 14 amino acids. Germline CDR1 SGHVS, CDR2 FQNEAQ. All donors were healthy Caucasians. TCRdb re-called the 5' RACE reads through MiXCR, storing one row per CDR3 protein. The sample lists roughly 240,000 distinct CDR3 sequences; 6% to 8% were seen once. Another study also made use of these data, one on yellow fever vaccine responses in identical twins. Turning to that study: Vaccine-induced T cell responses in twins were reportedly observed to appear partly convergent, partly personalized.

The sequence derives from a woman aged 18-29 years in good health. The material sequenced was CD8+ T cells sorted from blood. This sequence joins TRBV7-8 and TRBJ1-1, with D perhaps matching TRBD1 (5 bases). The CDR3 loop is CASSLPTVNTEAFF. The CDR3 nucleotides are TGTGCCAGCAGTCTGCCGACAGTTAACACTGAAGCTTTCTTT.